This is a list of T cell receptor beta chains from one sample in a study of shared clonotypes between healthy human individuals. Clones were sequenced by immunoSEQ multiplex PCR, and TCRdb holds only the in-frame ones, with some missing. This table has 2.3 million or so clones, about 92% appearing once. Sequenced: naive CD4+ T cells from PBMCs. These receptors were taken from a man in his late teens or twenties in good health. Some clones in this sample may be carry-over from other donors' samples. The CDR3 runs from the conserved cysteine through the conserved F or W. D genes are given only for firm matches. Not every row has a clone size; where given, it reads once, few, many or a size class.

CDR3 DNA: TGTGCCAGCAGCGAACTACAGGGGGCATGGGACATTCAGTACTTC
CDR3 protein: CASSELQGAWDIQYF
CDR3 length: 15
D gene: TRBD1
clone size: once
J gene: TRBJ2-4
V gene: TRBV28

CDR3 DNA: TGCGCCAGCAGCTCCTCCATAACAATGGGCACAAACATTCAGTACTTC
CDR3 protein: CASSSSITMGTNIQYF
CDR3 length: 16
D gene: NA
clone size: NA
J gene: TRBJ2-4
V gene: TRBV5-1

CDR3 DNA: TGTGCCAGCAGCCCTAACTCGTCCTACGAGCAGTACTTC
CDR3 protein: CASSPNSSYEQYF
CDR3 length: 13
D gene: NA
clone size: NA
J gene: TRBJ2-7
V gene: TRBV11-3

CDR3 DNA: TGTGCCAGCAGACGACAGACCAATGGGGATGGCTACACCTTC
CDR3 protein: CASRRQTNGDGYTF
CDR3 length: 14
D gene: NA
clone size: NA
J gene: TRBJ1-2
V gene: TRBV2

CDR3 DNA: TGCGCCAGCAGCTTGGGAGGACTGGTCACAGATACGCAGTATTTT
CDR3 protein: CASSLGGLVTDTQYF
CDR3 length: 15
D gene: NA
clone size: NA
J gene: TRBJ2-3
V gene: TRBV5-1

CDR3 DNA: TGTGCCAGCAGTGAAGATGCGGGGCAGCCCCAGCATTTT
CDR3 protein: CASSEDAGQPQHF
CDR3 length: 13
D gene: NA
clone size: few
J gene: TRBJ1-5
V gene: TRBV2

CDR3 DNA: TGTGCCAGCAGCTTAGCCCCAGGCTTTAATGAAAAACTGTTTTTT
CDR3 protein: CASSLAPGFNEKLFF
CDR3 length: 15
D gene: NA
clone size: NA
J gene: TRBJ1-4
V gene: TRBV7-7

CDR3 DNA: TGTGCCAGCAGCTTGTGGCAAGGAAGCAATCAGCCCCAGCATTTT
CDR3 protein: CASSLWQGSNQPQHF
CDR3 length: 15
D gene: NA
clone size: NA
J gene: TRBJ1-5
V gene: TRBV7-2

CDR3 DNA: TGTGCCAGCAGCCAGCGTGACGACGGTGGGCAGTTCTTC
CDR3 protein: CASSQRDDGGQFF
CDR3 length: 13
D gene: NA
clone size: NA
J gene: TRBJ2-1
V gene: TRBV7-2

CDR3 DNA: TGTGCCAGCAAGACTGACAGGGAGAACACTGAAGCTTTCTTT
CDR3 protein: CASKTDRENTEAFF
CDR3 length: 14
D gene: TRBD1
clone size: NA
J gene: TRBJ1-1
V gene: TRBV7-2

CDR3 DNA: TGTGCCAGCAGCTTAGGAGTTAATGAAAAACTGTTTTTT
CDR3 protein: CASSLGVNEKLFF
CDR3 length: 13
D gene: NA
clone size: NA
J gene: TRBJ1-4
V gene: TRBV7-7

CDR3 DNA: TGCGCCAGCAGCCCGACCGGACAGATACTCTCTGGGGCCAACGTCCTGACTTTC
CDR3 protein: CASSPTGQILSGANVLTF
CDR3 length: 18
D gene: NA
clone size: NA
J gene: TRBJ2-6
V gene: TRBV5-1

CDR3 DNA: TGTGCCAGCAGCTTAGGGCGGACTAGCGGGAAAACCTACGAGCAGTACTTC
CDR3 protein: CASSLGRTSGKTYEQYF
CDR3 length: 17
D gene: TRBD2
clone size: NA
J gene: TRBJ2-7
V gene: TRBV7-8

CDR3 DNA: TGTGCCAGCAGCTTGGGGAATTTCCCAAATCAGCCCCAGCATTTT
CDR3 protein: CASSLGNFPNQPQHF
CDR3 length: 15
D gene: NA
clone size: once
J gene: TRBJ1-5
V gene: TRBV7-9

CDR3 DNA: TGTGCCAGTAAACTGGGACAGGGGAATTATGGCTACACCTTC
CDR3 protein: CASKLGQGNYGYTF
CDR3 length: 14
D gene: TRBD1
clone size: NA
J gene: TRBJ1-2
V gene: TRBV19

CDR3 DNA: TGTGCCAGCAGCCCCCGAGGGGGAGACACTGAAGCTTTCTTT
CDR3 protein: CASSPRGGDTEAFF
CDR3 length: 14
D gene: NA
clone size: NA
J gene: TRBJ1-1
V gene: TRBV5-4

CDR3 DNA: TGCGCCAGCTGCCGGGGCTGGACGGACTCCTACAATGAGCAGTTCTTC
CDR3 protein: CASCRGWTDSYNEQFF
CDR3 length: 16
D gene: NA
clone size: NA
J gene: TRBJ2-1
V gene: TRBV5-1

CDR3 DNA: TGTGCCAGCAGTAGCCAGGGGGATCAGCCCCAGCATTTT
CDR3 protein: CASSSQGDQPQHF
CDR3 length: 13
D gene: TRBD1
clone size: NA
J gene: TRBJ1-5
V gene: TRBV6-6

CDR3 DNA: TGTGCCATCGGAGGAAGGGAGTCTGGAAACACCATATATTTT
CDR3 protein: CAIGGRESGNTIYF
CDR3 length: 14
D gene: NA
clone size: few
J gene: TRBJ1-3
V gene: TRBV10-3

CDR3 DNA: TGTGCCAGCGTGAAGTACGGGACTAGTTTGTACGAGCAGTACTTC
CDR3 protein: CASVKYGTSLYEQYF
CDR3 length: 15
D gene: TRBD2
clone size: NA
J gene: TRBJ2-7
V gene: TRBV6-1

CDR3 DNA: TGTGCCAGAAGCCTGGGACTGCCCTACACCGGGGAGCTGTTTTTT
CDR3 protein: CARSLGLPYTGELFF
CDR3 length: 15
D gene: NA
clone size: NA
J gene: TRBJ2-2
V gene: TRBV5-3

CDR3 DNA: TGCGCCAGCAGCACGGGACGGATTTATGAAGAGACCCAGTACTTC
CDR3 protein: CASSTGRIYEETQYF
CDR3 length: 15
D gene: NA
clone size: NA
J gene: TRBJ2-5
V gene: TRBV5-1

CDR3 DNA: TGTGCCAGCAGCTTGCGGGCTAATGAAAAACTGTTTTTT
CDR3 protein: CASSLRANEKLFF
CDR3 length: 13
D gene: NA
clone size: NA
J gene: TRBJ1-4
V gene: TRBV11-2

CDR3 DNA: TGCGCCAGCAGCTTTACCGGGACAGAAGACTATGGCTACACCTTC
CDR3 protein: CASSFTGTEDYGYTF
CDR3 length: 15
D gene: TRBD1
clone size: once
J gene: TRBJ1-2
V gene: TRBV5-1

CDR3 DNA: TGTGCTAGTGGTCCAGCGGGGGGGAATGAGCAGTTCTTC
CDR3 protein: CASGPAGGNEQFF
CDR3 length: 13
D gene: TRBD2
clone size: NA
J gene: TRBJ2-1
V gene: TRBV12-5

CDR3 DNA: TGTGCCAGCAGCTTGCCCGGGAGAGGGGGAAAGGCCGGGGAGCTGTTTTTT
CDR3 protein: CASSLPGRGGKAGELFF
CDR3 length: 17
D gene: NA
clone size: NA
J gene: TRBJ2-2
V gene: TRBV5-8

CDR3 DNA: TGTGCCAGCAGCCCGCGACGCGACAGGGCCGAGCAGTACTTC
CDR3 protein: CASSPRRDRAEQYF
CDR3 length: 14
D gene: TRBD1
clone size: NA
J gene: TRBJ2-7
V gene: TRBV7-9

CDR3 DNA: TGTGCCAGCAGCGCAGACAGGGGGCAATTCGGACAGCCCCAGCATTTT
CDR3 protein: CASSADRGQFGQPQHF
CDR3 length: 16
D gene: TRBD1
clone size: few
J gene: TRBJ1-5
V gene: TRBV2

CDR3 DNA: TGCGCCAGCAGCGCCGGGACAGAAGGGGAAAAACTGTTTTTT
CDR3 protein: CASSAGTEGEKLFF
CDR3 length: 14
D gene: TRBD1
clone size: NA
J gene: TRBJ1-4
V gene: TRBV5-1

CDR3 DNA: TGTGCCAGCAGCTTGTATGTAGTAGGGAAAGCTTTCTTT
CDR3 protein: CASSLYVVGKAFF
CDR3 length: 13
D gene: NA
clone size: NA
J gene: TRBJ1-1
V gene: TRBV5-5

CDR3 DNA: TGTGCCAGCAGTTTATCCGCGGGGAAGGCTGAAGCTTTCTTT
CDR3 protein: CASSLSAGKAEAFF
CDR3 length: 14
D gene: NA
clone size: NA
J gene: TRBJ1-1
V gene: TRBV28

CDR3 DNA: TGTGCCAGCAGCCCCCGAACTAGCGGGAGCATCTATGAGCAGTTCTTC
CDR3 protein: CASSPRTSGSIYEQFF
CDR3 length: 16
D gene: TRBD2
clone size: NA
J gene: TRBJ2-1
V gene: TRBV7-2

CDR3 DNA: TGCGCCAGCAGCTATGCGACAGGGGTACCCAACACTGAAGCTTTCTTT
CDR3 protein: CASSYATGVPNTEAFF
CDR3 length: 16
D gene: TRBD1
clone size: NA
J gene: TRBJ1-1
V gene: TRBV5-1

CDR3 DNA: TGTGCCAGCAGCCAAGAACTAGCGGGCCGGGAGCAGTTCTTC
CDR3 protein: CASSQELAGREQFF
CDR3 length: 14
D gene: TRBD2
clone size: once
J gene: TRBJ2-1
V gene: TRBV4-2

CDR3 DNA: TGTGCCAGCGCCACCGTCTTGAACACCGGGGAGCTGTTTTTT
CDR3 protein: CASATVLNTGELFF
CDR3 length: 14
D gene: NA
clone size: NA
J gene: TRBJ2-2
V gene: TRBV6-1

CDR3 DNA: TGTGCCAGCAGCTTGGCGCCAGGTGAAAAACTGTTTTTT
CDR3 protein: CASSLAPGEKLFF
CDR3 length: 13
D gene: NA
clone size: few
J gene: TRBJ1-4
V gene: TRBV5-5

CDR3 DNA: TGCGCCAGCAGCTGGACAGGGACCACTGAAGCTTTCTTT
CDR3 protein: CASSWTGTTEAFF
CDR3 length: 13
D gene: TRBD1
clone size: NA
J gene: TRBJ1-1
V gene: TRBV5-1

CDR3 DNA: TGTGCTAGTGGTTTAGAGGGGATGAACACTGAAGCTTTCTTT
CDR3 protein: CASGLEGMNTEAFF
CDR3 length: 14
D gene: NA
clone size: NA
J gene: TRBJ1-1
V gene: TRBV12-5

CDR3 DNA: TGTGCCAGCAGTCCCCGACTAGCGGGAGACGCGGAGACCCAGTACTTC
CDR3 protein: CASSPRLAGDAETQYF
CDR3 length: 16
D gene: TRBD2
clone size: NA
J gene: TRBJ2-5
V gene: TRBV6-6

CDR3 DNA: TGTGCCAGCAGTTCGGGACTAGCAGGAGCGAACACCGGGGAGCTGTTTTTT
CDR3 protein: CASSSGLAGANTGELFF
CDR3 length: 17
D gene: TRBD2
clone size: NA
J gene: TRBJ2-2
V gene: TRBV11-2

CDR3 DNA: TGTGCCAGCAGCCAAGAGCAGGGACGGCACTATGGCTACACCTTC
CDR3 protein: CASSQEQGRHYGYTF
CDR3 length: 15
D gene: NA
clone size: NA
J gene: TRBJ1-2
V gene: TRBV5-4

CDR3 DNA: TGTGCCAGCAGGGAAGCGGGAGGGGCAGATACGCAGTATTTT
CDR3 protein: CASREAGGADTQYF
CDR3 length: 14
D gene: TRBD2
clone size: NA
J gene: TRBJ2-3
V gene: TRBV28

CDR3 DNA: TGTGCCATCCCGACAGTAAGCACAGATACGCAGTATTTT
CDR3 protein: CAIPTVSTDTQYF
CDR3 length: 13
D gene: NA
clone size: NA
J gene: TRBJ2-3
V gene: TRBV5-4

CDR3 DNA: TGTGCCAGCAGCCCAGCGGGGCGTGCAGGGGCTCTTGGAAACACCATATATTTT
CDR3 protein: CASSPAGRAGALGNTIYF
CDR3 length: 18
D gene: NA
clone size: NA
J gene: TRBJ1-3
V gene: TRBV11-2

CDR3 DNA: TGCGCCAGCAGTCCCCCCTCCACAGATACGCAGTATTTT
CDR3 protein: CASSPPSTDTQYF
CDR3 length: 13
D gene: NA
clone size: NA
J gene: TRBJ2-3
V gene: TRBV5-1

CDR3 DNA: TGTGCCAGCAGCTTGGAGGGCGGGGCGATGCAAGAGACCCAGTACTTC
CDR3 protein: CASSLEGGAMQETQYF
CDR3 length: 16
D gene: NA
clone size: NA
J gene: TRBJ2-5
V gene: TRBV5-4

CDR3 DNA: TGTGCCAGCAGCTTACTTACACCCCCTGAGCAGTTCTTC
CDR3 protein: CASSLLTPPEQFF
CDR3 length: 13
D gene: NA
clone size: NA
J gene: TRBJ2-1
V gene: TRBV7-6

CDR3 DNA: TGTGCCAGCAGTGAATTTGGGTTCGCGGGAGGCTACACCTTC
CDR3 protein: CASSEFGFAGGYTF
CDR3 length: 14
D gene: NA
clone size: NA
J gene: TRBJ1-2
V gene: TRBV6-1

CDR3 DNA: TGCAGCGTTGATTGGTACCGCGGGAGGGGCAATGAGCAGTTCTTC
CDR3 protein: CSVDWYRGRGNEQFF
CDR3 length: 15
D gene: TRBD2
clone size: NA
J gene: TRBJ2-1
V gene: TRBV29-1

CDR3 DNA: TGTGCCAGCAGCGTGCACAGGAGATCGGGGGAGCAGTACTTC
CDR3 protein: CASSVHRRSGEQYF
CDR3 length: 14
D gene: NA
clone size: NA
J gene: TRBJ2-7
V gene: TRBV11-2

CDR3 DNA: TGTGCCAGCAGCTTGGGCAGGGGAGGTGGCTACACCTTC
CDR3 protein: CASSLGRGGGYTF
CDR3 length: 13
D gene: NA
clone size: NA
J gene: TRBJ1-2
V gene: TRBV5-6

CDR3 DNA: TGCGCCAGCACCCCGGGACTAGCGGGAGCTAACTCCTACAATGAGCAGTTCTTC
CDR3 protein: CASTPGLAGANSYNEQFF
CDR3 length: 18
D gene: TRBD2
clone size: NA
J gene: TRBJ2-1
V gene: TRBV10-1

CDR3 DNA: TGTGCCAGCTCACCACCGGGGCTAGCGGGAGATTCCGGGGAGCTGTTTTTT
CDR3 protein: CASSPPGLAGDSGELFF
CDR3 length: 17
D gene: TRBD2
clone size: NA
J gene: TRBJ2-2
V gene: TRBV18

CDR3 DNA: TGTGCCAGCAGTACCGGGACAGGGACTAACTATGGCTACACCTTC
CDR3 protein: CASSTGTGTNYGYTF
CDR3 length: 15
D gene: TRBD1
clone size: NA
J gene: TRBJ1-2
V gene: TRBV28